This paragraph reports one TCR beta chain. There is no known antigen for this receptor. No base-level quality is on record; no much larger clone is a single base apart. Each collaborating institution followed its own protocols to collect whole blood in K2EDTA tubes. For TCRbeta analysis, collaborators shipped samples as frozen whole blood, isolated PBMCs, or DNA extracted from either of those sample types. TCRbeta CDR3 regions were amplified from genomic DNA using the immunoSEQ Assay, a bias-controlled multiplex PCR. Per the source publication's procedure: The number of nucleated cells in each sample was estimated from the amplification of reference gene primers within the assay. To quantify the absolute abundance of each unique TCRbeta CDR3 rearrangement, sequence reads were collapsed and filtered. For each sample, productive Simpson clonality was calculated as the square root of Simpson's diversity index across productive rearrangements. The source is immuneACCESS, and TCRdb retained only in-frame sequences with V and J called. Part of the clones is not carried over; for the studies checked, unresolved V genes explain less than half of this, and the remainder is unexplained. The V and J calls and the clone size are those of that table, but D and trimming were determined from the DNA. The sample data list around 210,000 clones, and roughly nine tenths of these were observed just once. The biggest ten clones account for 0.6% to 1% of the sample.

The data were taken from a study of blood T cell repertoires in COVID-19 (TCRdb year 2020). A note on the overall study: Samples from collaborators originated in the United States, Italy and Spain and spanned both the acute and convalescent phases of COVID-19. The sample metadata nearly always contained a de-identified subject ID, COVID-19 status, age in years and sex. The prospective study material was composed of cDNA or gDNA derived from T cells, B-cell-depleted T cells, or PBMCs. The samples were drawn from two sources: the first 160 participants of the ongoing ImmuneRACE study, and about 1,300 subjects contributed by 6 global collaborators. Where available, HLA class I and class II types were taken from metadata supplied by the sample provider and were not determined by assay-based typing. The repertoires were made available in a free public database intended to serve as a resource for research on the immune response to SARS-CoV-2. The dataset comprised deeply sampled blood TCRbeta repertoires from subjects exposed to, actively infected with, or recovered from COVID-19.

Measured from the cysteine to the phenylalanine, the CDR3 is 15 residues long. Here the CDR3 DNA is all that survives: 45 bases in frame from base 1. For this chain, trimming is 0 bases at the V end and 8 bases at the J end, and the number of junction bases without a gene match is 7. Based on the germline V gene, the CDR1 and CDR2 sequences are MGHRA and YSYEKL. What the authors observed across the whole study: The quantity of clinical and demographic metadata differed by source and by participant and was supplied without curation.

The sequencing input was peripheral blood. The V and J segments used are TRBV4-1 and TRBJ1-5, and 7 bases in between align with TRBD1. This TCR came from a woman in her 70s with acute or convalescent COVID-19. The CDR3 loop reads CASSQEVGGWKPQHF. The nucleotide sequence is given as TGCGCCAGCAGCCAAGAGGTAGGGGGCTGGAAGCCCCAGCATTTT.